Listed here are 20 T cell receptor beta chains from one sample, sequenced in a study of CD8+CD57+ T cells in acquired aplastic anemia. The study profiled TCR beta VDJ and CDR3 using genomic DNA as template. From the reads, TCRdb called clonotypes with MiXCR, one entry per CDR3 protein. The sample contains about 98,000 distinct CDR3 sequences, around 62% of which appear only once. The patients chosen for sequencing had shown expansion of CD8+CD57+ cells (detected by flow cytometry). Sequenced input: sorted CD4+, CD8+, or CD8+CD57+ T cells (not recorded which) from PBMCs. These receptors were collected from a human donor with aplastic anemia.

V is TRBV3-1 and J is TRBJ2-7; a possible D gene is TRBD1 (6 bases). Trimming shortened V by 4 bases and J by 0 bases, and 10 bases separated the two germline ends. This CDR3 is 14 amino acids long. Germline V gene sequence: CDR1 LGHDT, CDR2 YNNKEL (reference sequence). CDR3 sequence (DNA): TGTGCCAGCAGCCCTCGACAGGACTCCTACGAGCAGTACTTC. It encodes CASSPRQDSYEQYF.

The chain is built from TRBV29-1 and TRBJ1-3, with 8 bases identical to TRBD1. Germline-derived CDR1 and CDR2 are SQVTM and ANQGSEA. CDR3 length equals 16 residues. J lost 4 bases, V lost 2 bases, and 10 bases had no gene match. Here the CDR3 reads CSVEMLGRGRGNTIYF. The CDR3 nucleotides are TGCAGCGTTGAAATGCTGGGCAGGGGGCGCGGAAACACCATATATTTT.

The chain couples TRBV19 to TRBJ1-6; unclear D gene. CDR3 size: 15 residues. Germline assignment: CDR1 LNHDA and CDR2 SQIVND (reference sequence). V lost 1 base, J lost 5 bases, and 9 bases lay in between. CDR3 bases: TGTGCCAGTAGTATAGGGGCAACCAATAATTCACCCCTCCACTTT. Translating gives CASSIGATNNSPLHF.

The sample holds a few counts of this clonotype. The rearrangement links TRBV29-1 to TRBJ2-7; D is ambiguous. Trimming took off 3 bases at V and 0 bases at J, with 9 bases between the two ends. There are 13 residues in the CDR3. The germline gives CDR1 SQVTM, CDR2 ANQGSEA. As DNA, the CDR3 is TGCAGCGTTGAGTGGCCGAGCTCCTACGAGCAGTACTTC. This translates into CSVEWPSSYEQYF.

This clonotype was observed at least ten times. The gene calls are TRBV5-1 and TRBJ1-1, with TRBD1 matching 9 bases. The CDR3 spans 18 residues. CDR1 SGHRS and CDR2 YFSETQ come from the germline V gene. J was trimmed by 3 bases and V by 3 bases; bases with no gene match: 15. In DNA, the CDR3 is TGCGCCAGCAGCTCCCCAACCGAACAGGGGGCGCAGGACACTGAAGCTTTCTTT. Residues: CASSSPTEQGAQDTEAFF.

A few counts support this clonotype. The chain links TRBV2 to TRBJ2-3, with 9 bases aligning to TRBD2. Germline V gene lookup returns CDR1 SNHLY and CDR2 FYNNEI. V shed 8 bases, J shed 1 base, and the junction held 10 bases outside the gene matches. This CDR3 spans 16 amino acids. For the CDR3, the DNA is TGTGCCAGCGGACGTAGGGCTAGCGGGGGCACAGATACGCAGTATTTT. Its protein product is CASGRRASGGTDTQYF.

This clonotype occurred many times. The CDR3 bases are TGCGCCAGCAGCTTGGGGCCCACAGATACGCAGTATTTT. The encoded protein is CASSLGPTDTQYF. The chain employs TRBV5-1 and TRBJ2-3; D is undetermined. Trimming removed 0 bases at V and 2 bases at J, with 4 bases between. CDR3 length: 13 amino acids. The germline gives CDR1 SGHRS, CDR2 YFSETQ.

This clonotype was observed many times. This rearrangement joins TRBV7-6 to TRBJ1-6; D remains unclear. The germline V gene has CDR1 SGHVS and CDR2 FNYEAQ. This CDR3 contains 12 residues. The ends were cut back, 5 bases at V and 7 bases at J, with 6 bases in the middle. Written as DNA, the CDR3 is TGTGCCAGCAGCCCACCGAATTCACCCCTCCACTTT. The encoded protein is CASSPPNSPLHF. The variable domain in full, with the rest retrieved from reference TRBV7-6 and TRBJ1-6, is GAGVSQSPRYKVTKRGQDVALRCDPISGHVSLYWYRQALGQGPEFLTYFNYEAQQDKSGLPNDRFSAERPEGSISTLTIQRTEQRDSAMYRCASSPPNSPLHFGNGTRLTVT.

The chain is built from TRBV9 and TRBJ1-2; D not certain. Trimming removed 5 bases at V and 2 bases at J, with 4 bases between. Germline lookup yields CDR1 SGDLS and CDR2 YYNGEE. This CDR3 is built from 11 residues. The CDR3 protein is CASRQNYGYTF. Here the CDR3 DNA reads TGTGCCAGCAGGCAAAACTATGGCTACACCTTC.

This clonotype appeared once. The chain has TRBV7-8 and TRBJ2-5; D is possibly TRBD1 or TRBD2 (6 bases each). CDR1 is SGHVS, CDR2 FQNEAQ, per germline. The V gene lost 5 bases and the J gene lost 5 bases, with 15 bases spanning the gap. The CDR3 length is 14 residues. Here the CDR3 reads CASSPEGGYETQYF. The CDR3, as DNA: TGTGCCAGCAGCCCAGAGGGGGGCTATGAGACCCAGTACTTC. Full variable domain (missing parts from reference TRBV7-8 and TRBJ2-5): GAGVSQSPRYKVAKRGQDVALRCDPISGHVSLFWYQQALGQGPEFLTYFQNEAQLDKSGLPSDRFFAERPEGSVSTLKIQRTQQEDSAVYLCASSPEGGYETQYFGPGTRLLVL.

Within the sample, this clonotype is medium-sized. V is TRBV9 and J is TRBJ2-7; D remains ambiguous. V dropped 4 bases and J dropped 4 bases, with 9 bases sitting between them. Germline V CDR1 and CDR2: SGDLS, YYNGEE. The CDR3 consists of 12 residues. The CDR3 DNA reads TGTGCCAGCAGCTCGGACGGATACGAGCAGTACTTC. Protein product: CASSSDGYEQYF. Drawing the rest from reference TRBV9 and TRBJ2-7, the complete variable domain is DSGVTQTPKHLITATGQRVTLRCSPRSGDLSVYWYQQSLDQGLQFLIQYYNGEERAKGNILERFSAQQFPDLHSELNLSSLELGDSALYFCASSSDGYEQYFGPGTRLTVT.

The V gene is TRBV9, the J gene TRBJ2-1; TRBD2 matches at 16 bases. Looked up from germline, CDR1 is SGDLS and CDR2 is YYNGEE. V gave up 3 bases and J gave up 4 bases; unmatched junction bases: 4. The CDR3 runs to 17 residues. CDR3 sequence (DNA): TGTGCCAGCAGCGACGGGACTAGCGGGGGGGATTACAATGAGCAGTTCTTC. Translated: CASSDGTSGGDYNEQFF.

The chain is built from TRBV20-1 and TRBJ1-2, with D tentatively TRBD1 (6 bases). This CDR3 has 13 residues. V shed 2 bases and J shed 4 bases, with 11 bases lying between them. Germline V CDR1 and CDR2: DFQATT, SNEGSKA (reference sequence). In nucleotides, the CDR3 is TGCAGTGCTAGAACCAGGGGAAGCTATGGCTACACCTTC. It is translated as CSARTRGSYGYTF.

The chain is built from TRBV6-1 and TRBJ2-3; TRBD1 might be the D (6 bases). Per the germline V gene, CDR1 is MNHNS and CDR2 is SASEGT. Trimming removed 4 bases at V and 1 base at J, with 9 bases between. The CDR3 covers 14 residues. The CDR3 bases are TGTGCCAGCAGTGGGGCAGGGGGCACAGATACGCAGTATTTT. This codes for CASSGAGGTDTQYF.

The chain is built from TRBV4-3 and TRBJ1-1; a weak D match, TRBD1 (6 bases). Trimming removed 0 bases at V and 3 bases at J, with 11 bases between. Per the germline V gene, CDR1 is LGHNA and CDR2 is YSLEER. CDR3 length: 15 residues. CDR3 coding DNA: TGCGCCAGCAGCCAAGATCTGGAGGGGGACACTGAAGCTTTCTTT. Translating gives CASSQDLEGDTEAFF.

The chain carries TRBV7-9 and TRBJ2-7; TRBD2 might be the D (5 bases). V shed 4 bases and J shed 0 bases, with 10 bases lying between them. Per germline, CDR1 SEHNR and CDR2 FQNEAQ (reference sequence). The CDR3 is 14 amino acids. The CDR3 is CASSSFAGSYEQYF. The CDR3 DNA reads as TGTGCCAGCAGCTCCTTTGCGGGCTCCTACGAGCAGTACTTC.

In this sample, this clonotype turned up many times. This rearrangement joins TRBV7-8 to TRBJ1-1; D unclear. Germline V gives CDR1 SGHVS, CDR2 FQNEAQ. The CDR3 is 17 amino acids. Trimming left V 3 bases short and J 4 bases short, with 21 bases between. The CDR3 coding sequence is TGTGCCAGCAGCTTTGGACGGAGGGAGGGAATTGGCACTGAAGCTTTCTTT. Encoded protein: CASSFGRREGIGTEAFF.

The V and J genes are TRBV5-1 and TRBJ1-1; D possibly corresponds to TRBD1 (5 bases). Between the trimmed V and J ends, which lost 3 bases and 7 bases, there was a span of 16 bases. The CDR3 extends over 14 amino acids. Looked up from germline, CDR1 is SGHRS and CDR2 is YFSETQ. CDR3 DNA: TGCGCCAGCAGCTCAGCGGGGGGAACTGGTGAAGCTTTCTTT. Encoded protein: CASSSAGGTGEAFF.

This clonotype was recorded a few times. The gene calls are TRBV10-3 and TRBJ2-1; 12 nucleotides match TRBD2. The CDR3 is made up of 15 amino acids. The junction had 4 bases not matched to a gene; V was cut back by 4 bases and J by 6 bases. In germline, CDR1 is ENHRY, CDR2 SYGVKD. The CDR3 spells CAISGGTSGFNEQFF. The CDR3 DNA reads TGTGCCATCAGTGGAGGGACTAGCGGGTTCAATGAGCAGTTCTTC.

This clonotype has ten or more counts. The V and J genes are TRBV9 and TRBJ2-7, with TRBD1 matching 8 bases. CDR3 length: 17 amino acids. Germline CDR1 and CDR2: SGDLS and YYNGEE. V lost 4 bases to trimming and J lost 4 bases; unmatched junction nucleotides: 16. The CDR3, as DNA: TGTGCCAGCAGCTCCTCTAAGGACAGGGCGAATAGTTACGAGCAGTACTTC. It encodes CASSSSKDRANSYEQYF.